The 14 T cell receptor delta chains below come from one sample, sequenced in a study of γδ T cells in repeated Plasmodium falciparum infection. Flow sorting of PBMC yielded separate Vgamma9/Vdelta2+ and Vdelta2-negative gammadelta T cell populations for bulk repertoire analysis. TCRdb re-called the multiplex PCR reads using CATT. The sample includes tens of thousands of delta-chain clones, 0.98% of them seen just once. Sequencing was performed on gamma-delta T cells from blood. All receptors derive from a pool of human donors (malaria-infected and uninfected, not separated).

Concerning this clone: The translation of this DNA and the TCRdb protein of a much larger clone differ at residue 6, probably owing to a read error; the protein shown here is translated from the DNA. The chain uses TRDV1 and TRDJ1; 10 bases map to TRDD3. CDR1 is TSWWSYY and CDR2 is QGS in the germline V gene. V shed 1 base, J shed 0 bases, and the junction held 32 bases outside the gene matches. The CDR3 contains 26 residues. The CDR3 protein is CALGEQGVKGFSTGGFSHLYTDKLIF. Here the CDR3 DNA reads TGTGCTCTTGGGGAACAAGGAGTCAAAGGCTTTTCGACTGGGGGATTCTCACACCTGTACACCGATAAACTCATCTTT.

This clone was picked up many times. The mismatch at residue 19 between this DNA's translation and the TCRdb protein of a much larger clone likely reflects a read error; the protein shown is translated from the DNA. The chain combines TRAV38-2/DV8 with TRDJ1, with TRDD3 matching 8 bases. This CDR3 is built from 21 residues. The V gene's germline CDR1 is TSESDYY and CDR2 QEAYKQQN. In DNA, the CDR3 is TGTGCTTATAGGACGGCGGCGAGGGGATACTTAGGTATCGTGGACACCGATAAACCCATCTTT. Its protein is CAYRTAARGYLGIVDTDKPIF.

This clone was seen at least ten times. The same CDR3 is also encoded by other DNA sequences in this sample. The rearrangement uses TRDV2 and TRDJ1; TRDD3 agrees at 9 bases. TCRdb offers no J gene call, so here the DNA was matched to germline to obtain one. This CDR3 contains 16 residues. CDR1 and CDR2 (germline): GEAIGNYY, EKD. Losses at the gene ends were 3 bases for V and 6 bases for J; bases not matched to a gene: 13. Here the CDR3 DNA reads TGTGCCTGTGACCCCCTTTCGGGGATACGGGGATATAAACTCATCTTT. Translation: CACDPLSGIRGYKLIF.

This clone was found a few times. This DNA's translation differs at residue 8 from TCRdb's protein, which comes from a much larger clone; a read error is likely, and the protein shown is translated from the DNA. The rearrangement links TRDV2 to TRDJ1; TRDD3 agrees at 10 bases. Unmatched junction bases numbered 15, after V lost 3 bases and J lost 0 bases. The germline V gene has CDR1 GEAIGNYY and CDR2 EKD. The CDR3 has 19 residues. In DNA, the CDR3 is TGTGCCTGTGACCCTACCAAGGGTACTGGGGGATCGTACACCGATAAACTCATCTTT. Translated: CACDPTKGTGGSYTDKLIF.

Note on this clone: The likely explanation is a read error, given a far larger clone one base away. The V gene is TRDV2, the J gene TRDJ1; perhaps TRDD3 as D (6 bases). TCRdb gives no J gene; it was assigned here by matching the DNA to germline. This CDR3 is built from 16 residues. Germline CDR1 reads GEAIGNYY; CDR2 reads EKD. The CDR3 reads CACDTLSGEATDKLIF. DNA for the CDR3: TGCGCCTGTGACACGCTCTCTGGGGAGGCCACCGATAAACTCATCTTT.

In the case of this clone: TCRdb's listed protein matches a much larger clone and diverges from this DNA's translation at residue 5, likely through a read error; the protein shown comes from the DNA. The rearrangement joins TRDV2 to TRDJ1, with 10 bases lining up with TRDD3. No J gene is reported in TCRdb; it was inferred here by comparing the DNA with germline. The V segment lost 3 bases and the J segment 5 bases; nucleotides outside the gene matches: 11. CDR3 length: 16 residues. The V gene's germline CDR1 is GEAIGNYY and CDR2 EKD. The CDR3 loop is CACDSVSLGDKDKLIF. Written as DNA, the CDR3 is TGTGCCTGTGACTCCGTTTCGCTGGGGGATAAAGATAAACTCATCTTT.

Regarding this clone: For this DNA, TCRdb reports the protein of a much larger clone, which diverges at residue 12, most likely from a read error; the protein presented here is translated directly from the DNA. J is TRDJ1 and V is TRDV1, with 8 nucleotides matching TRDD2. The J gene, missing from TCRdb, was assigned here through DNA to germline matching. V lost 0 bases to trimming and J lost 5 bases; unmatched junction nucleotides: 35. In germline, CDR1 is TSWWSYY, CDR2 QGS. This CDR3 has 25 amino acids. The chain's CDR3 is CALGELGPASYGWGFPLFLADKLIF. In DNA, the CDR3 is TGTGCTCTTGGGGAACTCGGGCCCGCTTCCTACGGCTGGGGATTCCCCTTGTTCCTAGCGGATAAACTCATCTTT.

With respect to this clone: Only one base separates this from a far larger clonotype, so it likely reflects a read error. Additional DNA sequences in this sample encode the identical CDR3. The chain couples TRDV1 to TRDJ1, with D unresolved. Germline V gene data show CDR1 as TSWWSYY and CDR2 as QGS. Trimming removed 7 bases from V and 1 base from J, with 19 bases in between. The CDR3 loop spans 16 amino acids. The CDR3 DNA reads TGTGCTCTTGCCATTAGGTATAAGCGATCCACCGATAAACTCATCTTT. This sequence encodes CALAIRYKRSTDKLIF.

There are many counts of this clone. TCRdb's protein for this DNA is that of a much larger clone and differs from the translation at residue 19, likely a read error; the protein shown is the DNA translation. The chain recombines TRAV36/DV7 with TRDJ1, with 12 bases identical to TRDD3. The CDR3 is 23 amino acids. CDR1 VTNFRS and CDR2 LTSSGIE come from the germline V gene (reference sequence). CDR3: CAVEGFARRNYWGILRYTGKLIF. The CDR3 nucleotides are TGTGCTGTGGAAGGGTTTGCGCGACGAAACTACTGGGGGATACTTAGGTACACCGGTAAACTCATCTTT.

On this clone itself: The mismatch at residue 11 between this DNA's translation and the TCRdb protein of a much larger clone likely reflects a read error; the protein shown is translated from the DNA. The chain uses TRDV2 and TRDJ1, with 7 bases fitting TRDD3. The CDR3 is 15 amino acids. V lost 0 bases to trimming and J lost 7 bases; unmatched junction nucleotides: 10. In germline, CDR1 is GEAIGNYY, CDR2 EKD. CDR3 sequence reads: CACDTVGDRSVKLIF. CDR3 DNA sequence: TGTGCCTGTGACACCGTTGGGGATAGAAGCGTTAAACTCATCTTT.

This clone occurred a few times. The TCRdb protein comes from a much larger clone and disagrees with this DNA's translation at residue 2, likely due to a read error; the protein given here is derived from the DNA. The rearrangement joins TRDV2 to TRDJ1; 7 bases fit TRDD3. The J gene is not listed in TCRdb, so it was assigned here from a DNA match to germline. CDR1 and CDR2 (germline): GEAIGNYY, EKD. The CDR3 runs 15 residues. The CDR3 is CSCDEMRDTPDKLIF. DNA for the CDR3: TGTTCCTGTGACGAAATGAGGGATACCCCCGATAAACTCATCTTT.

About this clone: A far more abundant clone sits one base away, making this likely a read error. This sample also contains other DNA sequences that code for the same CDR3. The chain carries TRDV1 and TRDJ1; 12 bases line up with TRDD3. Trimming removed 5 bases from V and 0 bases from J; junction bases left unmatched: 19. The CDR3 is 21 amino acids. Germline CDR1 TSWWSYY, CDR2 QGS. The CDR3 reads CALGPSYPGGYAWSYTDKLIF. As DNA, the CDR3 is TGTGCTCTTGGGCCATCCTACCCTGGGGGATACGCTTGGTCCTACACCGATAAACTCATCTTT.

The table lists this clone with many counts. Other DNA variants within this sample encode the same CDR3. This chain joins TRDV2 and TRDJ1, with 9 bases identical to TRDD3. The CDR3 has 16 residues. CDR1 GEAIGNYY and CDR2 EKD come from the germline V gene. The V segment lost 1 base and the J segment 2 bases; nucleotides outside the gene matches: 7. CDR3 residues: CACDTLSGGSTDKLIF. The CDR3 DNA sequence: TGTGCCTGTGACACATTATCTGGGGGATCAACCGATAAACTCATCTTT.

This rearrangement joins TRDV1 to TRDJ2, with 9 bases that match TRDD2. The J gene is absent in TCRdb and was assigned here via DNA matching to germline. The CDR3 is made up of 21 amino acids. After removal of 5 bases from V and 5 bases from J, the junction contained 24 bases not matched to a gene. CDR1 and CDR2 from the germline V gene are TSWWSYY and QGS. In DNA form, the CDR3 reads TGTGCTCTTGGGAACTCTCCTTCCTACGGCTGGGGGTTCACTAATACAGCACAACTCTTCTTT. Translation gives CALGNSPSYGWGFTNTAQLFF.